One sample yielded the 25 T cell receptor beta chains listed below, sequenced in a study of OX40 agonist ivuxolimab in advanced cancers. The assay was immunoSEQ multiplex PCR, and TCRdb's table has in-frame clones only and misses some. This table has around 18,000 clones, approximately 80% appearing once. This material consisted of CD4+ or CD8+ T cells sorted from blood, taken in a trial of the OX40 agonist ivuxolimab. These receptors came from an adult with an advanced solid tumor such as melanoma, head and neck, liver or kidney cancer.

The chain recombines TRBV11-2 with TRBJ1-1; D call uncertain. The germline V and J ends were trimmed by 2 bases and 1 base, with 17 bases remaining between them. The CDR3 is 17 residues long. Germline V gene sequence: CDR1 SGHAT, CDR2 FQNNGV. The CDR3 spells CASSLWGKGMSNTEAFF. The CDR3 coding sequence is TGTGCCAGCAGCTTATGGGGTAAAGGGATGTCGAACACTGAAGCTTTCTTT.

The chain has TRBV11-1 and TRBJ1-1; TRBD1 might be the D (6 bases). The CDR3 has 15 amino acids. Between the trimmed V and J ends, which lost 5 bases and 4 bases, there was a span of 17 bases. The germline CDR1 and CDR2 sequences are SGHAT and FQDESV (reference sequence). This CDR3 is CASSTRQAPGTEAFF. CDR3 DNA sequence: TGTGCCAGCAGCACCCGACAGGCCCCGGGCACTGAAGCTTTCTTT. The full variable domain, in which reference TRBV11-1 and TRBJ1-1 provide the parts outside the CDR3, is EAEVAQSPRYKITEKSQAVAFWCDPISGHATLYWYRQILGQGPELLVQFQDESVVDDSQLPKDRFSAERLKGVDSTLKIQPAELGDSAMYLCASSTRQAPGTEAFFGQGTRLTVV.

The rearrangement joins TRBV11-2 to TRBJ2-3, with D hard to call. Germline V CDR1 and CDR2: SGHAT, FQNNGV. Trimming removed 5 bases from V and 7 bases from J, with 10 bases in between. The CDR3 sequence is 12 residues long. CDR3 bases: TGTGCCAGCAGCGCCCTAGGGTATACGCAGTATTTT. Translated: CASSALGYTQYF.

The chain uses TRBV27 and TRBJ1-5, with TRBD1 matching 7 bases. Looked up from germline, CDR1 is MNHEY and CDR2 is SMNVEV (reference sequence). This CDR3 has 13 residues. The V segment lost 8 bases and the J segment 6 bases; nucleotides outside the gene matches: 7. CDR3 amino acids: CASSDREGQPQHF. DNA for the CDR3: TGTGCCAGCTCCGACAGGGAGGGTCAGCCCCAGCATTTT.

The genes are TRBV11-2 and TRBJ2-4; D may match TRBD1 or TRBD2 (6 bases each). CDR3 size: 14 residues. The V gene lost 3 bases and the J gene lost 7 bases, with 13 bases spanning the gap. Germline CDR1 reads SGHAT; CDR2 reads FQNNGV. The CDR3 DNA reads as TGTGCCAGCAGCTTTGGTTCGGGGGCGAACATTCAGTACTTC. Translated: CASSFGSGANIQYF.

The V and J genes are TRBV7-9 and TRBJ2-7; 8 nucleotides line up with TRBD1. The ends lost 2 bases at V and 5 bases at J; junction bases unmatched: 11. The CDR3 is 16 residues long. Germline V CDR1 and CDR2: SEHNR, FQNEAQ (reference sequence). CDR3 nucleotides: TGTGCCAGCAGCTTAATCCTCGGACAGGGTAGAAACGAGCAGTACTTC. This sequence encodes CASSLILGQGRNEQYF.

The chain is built from TRBV5-6 and TRBJ2-3; 8 bases agree with TRBD2. V shed 4 bases and J 0 bases; nucleotides not matched to a gene: 1. The germline gives CDR1 SGHDT, CDR2 YYEEEE. The CDR3 totals 14 residues. CDR3 amino acids: CASSRGGSTDTQYF. The CDR3 nucleotides read TGTGCCAGCAGCCGGGGGGGCAGCACAGATACGCAGTATTTT.

This chain uses TRBV18 with TRBJ1-1; no reliable D call. This CDR3 has 13 residues. V lost 5 bases and J 1 base, leaving 8 bases between the germline ends. Germline V gene data show CDR1 as KGHSH and CDR2 as LQKENI. CDR3 residues: CASSERRNTEAFF. CDR3 coding DNA: TGTGCCAGCTCAGAAAGACGGAACACTGAAGCTTTCTTT.

The V gene is TRBV5-1, the J gene TRBJ1-1, with D perhaps TRBD1 (5 bases). Looked up from germline, CDR1 is SGHRS and CDR2 is YFSETQ. V shed 0 bases and J shed 2 bases, with 11 bases lying between them. The CDR3 is 15 residues long. CDR3 sequence: CASSLEPGGNTEAFF. CDR3 in DNA: TGCGCCAGCAGCTTGGAACCGGGGGGAAACACTGAAGCTTTCTTT.

The rearrangement links TRBV6-5 to TRBJ1-3, with 8 nucleotides matching TRBD1. After removal of 7 bases from V and 2 bases from J, the junction contained 7 bases not matched to a gene. There are 15 residues in the CDR3. Germline CDR1 reads MNHEY; CDR2 reads SVGAGI. DNA for the CDR3: TGTGCCAGCACTATTGACAGGGGTGCTGGAAACACCATATATTTT. It translates to CASTIDRGAGNTIYF.

This sequence joins TRBV6-5 and TRBJ1-5; D might be TRBD1 (6 bases). V was cut by 6 bases and J by 7 bases, with 16 bases left in between. Germline assignment: CDR1 MNHEY and CDR2 SVGAGI. The CDR3 has 14 residues. The CDR3 DNA sequence: TGTGCCAGCAGCCCCGACAGGTTATTACAGCCCCAGCATTTT. Its translation: CASSPDRLLQPQHF.

The chain links TRBV9 to TRBJ1-1, with D possibly being TRBD1 (6 bases). From germline, CDR1 is SGDLS and CDR2 YYNGEE. Between the trimmed V and J ends, which lost 4 bases and 12 bases, there was a span of 16 bases. The CDR3 is made up of 12 amino acids. The CDR3 DNA sequence: TGTGCCAGCAGCCCCCAGACAGGAGGAACTTTCTTT. Translating gives CASSPQTGGTFF.

This rearrangement joins TRBV19 to TRBJ1-3, with D tentatively TRBD1 (6 bases). The CDR3 extends over 14 amino acids. Trimming removed 6 bases at V and 4 bases at J, with 13 bases between. Germline CDR1 is LNHDA and CDR2 is SQIVND (reference sequence). As DNA, the CDR3 is TGTGCCAGTAGCCACCGGGGACAAGGAAACACCATATATTTT. As protein: CASSHRGQGNTIYF.

The V and J genes are TRBV15 and TRBJ1-2; TRBD1 might be the D (6 bases). The V end was cut by 0 bases, the J end by 5 bases, with 10 bases between. The CDR3 is 14 residues long. Per the germline V gene, CDR1 is LNHNV and CDR2 is YYDKDF (reference sequence). The CDR3 coding sequence is TGTGCCACCAGCAGAGATCGGGGGGCTTATGGCTACACCTTC. Translating it yields CATSRDRGAYGYTF.

The chain carries TRBV9 and TRBJ2-7; TRBD1 aligns across 7 bases. Unmatched junction bases numbered 8, after V lost 3 bases and J lost 2 bases. The CDR3 covers 15 residues. Germline loops: CDR1 SGDLS, CDR2 YYNGEE. The CDR3 protein is CASSATGTATYEQYF. CDR3 DNA sequence: TGTGCCAGCAGCGCAACCGGGACAGCAACCTACGAGCAGTACTTC.

The rearrangement joins TRBV28 to TRBJ2-7; 8 positions agree with TRBD1. The CDR3 loop spans 15 amino acids. V shed 6 bases and J 3 bases; nucleotides not matched to a gene: 10. The germline V gene has CDR1 MDHEN and CDR2 SYDVKM. The CDR3 loop reads CASRSHGQGGYEQYF. The CDR3 nucleotides are TGTGCCAGCAGGTCGCACGGACAGGGAGGCTACGAGCAGTACTTC.

This clone was seen more than once but under ten times. The rearrangement links TRBV30 to TRBJ1-2, with 9 bases fitting TRBD1. This CDR3 has 14 amino acids. Germline lookup yields CDR1 GTSNPN and CDR2 SVGIG (reference sequence). The ends lost 5 bases at V and 2 bases at J; junction bases unmatched: 6. The CDR3 DNA follows: TGTGCCTGGGGAAACAGGGGGCGCAACTATGGCTACACCTTC. The encoded protein is CAWGNRGRNYGYTF. The full variable domain, its missing parts supplied by reference TRBV30 and TRBJ1-2, is SQTIHQWPATLVQPVGSPLSLECTVEGTSNPNLYWYRQAAGRGLQLLFYSVGIGQISSEVPQNLSASRPQDRQFILSSKKLLLSDSGFYLCAWGNRGRNYGYTFGSGTRLTVV.

This clone was recorded only once. The chain carries TRBV7-2 and TRBJ1-3; tentative D call: TRBD1 (6 bases). Germline CDR1 is SGHTA and CDR2 is FQGNSA. The CDR3 length is 15 residues. V lost 10 bases and J 0 bases, leaving 16 bases between the germline ends. As DNA, the CDR3 is TGTGCCACTCCCGAAGGGGGTACCTCTGGAAACACCATATATTTT. Its protein is CATPEGGTSGNTIYF.

This clone showed up just once. The V gene is TRBV6-1, the J gene TRBJ1-1; D unclear. The V end lost 0 bases, the J end lost 6 bases, and 11 bases lay between the germline ends. The V gene's germline CDR1 is MNHNS and CDR2 SASEGT. There are 14 residues in the CDR3. This CDR3 is CASSEALPGAEAFF. As DNA, the CDR3 is TGTGCCAGCAGTGAAGCGCTGCCTGGGGCTGAAGCTTTCTTT.

The CDR3, as DNA: TGTGCCAGCAGGAAAGGTTCTAGCGGGAGGGATACAGATACGCAGTATTTT. Encoded protein: CASRKGSSGRDTDTQYF. The chain is built from TRBV2 and TRBJ2-3, with 12 bases lining up with TRBD2. The CDR3 has 17 residues. The trim removed 6 bases at V and 3 bases at J, leaving 10 bases unmatched. CDR1 and CDR2 from the germline V gene are SNHLY and FYNNEI.

V and J are TRBV6-6 and TRBJ1-5; 7 bases match TRBD1. J was trimmed by 3 bases and V by 6 bases; bases with no gene match: 5. Germline CDR1 and CDR2: MNHNY and SVGAGI (reference sequence). The CDR3 has 14 amino acids. CDR3 nucleotides: TGTGCCAGCAGCCGTGGGACAGCCAATCAGCCCCAGCATTTT. Its translation is CASSRGTANQPQHF.

This chain joins TRBV2 and TRBJ1-5, with TRBD1 as a possible D gene (5 bases). CDR1 and CDR2 from the germline V gene are SNHLY and FYNNEI. The CDR3 covers 14 residues. V was shortened by 6 bases and J by 7 bases, with 16 bases between the two germline ends. CDR3 protein: CASSARPEGQPQHF. The CDR3 nucleotides read TGTGCCAGCAGCGCTAGACCCGAGGGGCAGCCCCAGCATTTT.

V usage is TRBV7-8 and J usage is TRBJ1-4, with D unclear. Trimming took 2 bases from V and 8 from J, leaving 24 bases between them. Germline CDR1 reads SGHVS; CDR2 reads FQNEAQ. The CDR3 runs 18 residues. CDR3 nucleotides: TGTGCCAGCAGCTTACGGCACTTCAACGACGAGTGGGGAGAAAAACTGTTTTTT. Its translation is CASSLRHFNDEWGEKLFF.

The chain combines TRBV28 with TRBJ1-2, with a possible D match to TRBD1 (5 bases). CDR3 length equals 13 residues. The V gene's germline CDR1 is MDHEN and CDR2 SYDVKM. Deletions cut 6 bases from V and 5 bases from J, with 13 bases between. CDR3 amino acids: CASSLIQAYGYTF. DNA for the CDR3: TGTGCCAGCAGCCTAATACAGGCTTATGGCTACACCTTC.

This clone was counted a few times. The rearrangement joins TRBV7-3 to TRBJ2-7; D perhaps matches TRBD2 (6 bases). This CDR3 is built from 17 residues. Trimming cost V 5 bases and J 0 bases, with 20 bases left between them. Germline V CDR1 and CDR2: SGHTA, FQGTGA. The CDR3 is CASSRLRGTESSYEQYF. The CDR3 DNA follows: TGTGCCAGCAGCCGCCTCCGTGGGACTGAAAGCTCCTACGAGCAGTACTTC. The full variable domain, in which reference TRBV7-3 and TRBJ2-7 provide the parts outside the CDR3, is GAGVSQTPSNKVTEKGKYVELRCDPISGHTALYWYRQSLGQGPEFLIYFQGTGAADDSGLPNDRFFAVRPEGSVSTLKIQRTERGDSAVYLCASSRLRGTESSYEQYFGPGTRLTVT.